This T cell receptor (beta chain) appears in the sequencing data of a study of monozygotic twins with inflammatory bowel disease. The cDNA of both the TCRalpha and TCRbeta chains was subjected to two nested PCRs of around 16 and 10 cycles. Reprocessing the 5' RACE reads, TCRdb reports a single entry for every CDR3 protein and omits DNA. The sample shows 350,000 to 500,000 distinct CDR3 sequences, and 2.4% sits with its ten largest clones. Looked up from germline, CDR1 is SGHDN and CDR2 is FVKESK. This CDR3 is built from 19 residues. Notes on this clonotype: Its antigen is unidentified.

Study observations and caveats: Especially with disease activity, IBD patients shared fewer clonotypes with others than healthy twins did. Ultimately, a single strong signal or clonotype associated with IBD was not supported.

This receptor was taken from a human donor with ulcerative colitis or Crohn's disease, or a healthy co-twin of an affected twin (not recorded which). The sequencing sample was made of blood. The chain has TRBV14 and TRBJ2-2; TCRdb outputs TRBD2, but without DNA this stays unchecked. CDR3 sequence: CASSQAKGSASGRTGELFF.